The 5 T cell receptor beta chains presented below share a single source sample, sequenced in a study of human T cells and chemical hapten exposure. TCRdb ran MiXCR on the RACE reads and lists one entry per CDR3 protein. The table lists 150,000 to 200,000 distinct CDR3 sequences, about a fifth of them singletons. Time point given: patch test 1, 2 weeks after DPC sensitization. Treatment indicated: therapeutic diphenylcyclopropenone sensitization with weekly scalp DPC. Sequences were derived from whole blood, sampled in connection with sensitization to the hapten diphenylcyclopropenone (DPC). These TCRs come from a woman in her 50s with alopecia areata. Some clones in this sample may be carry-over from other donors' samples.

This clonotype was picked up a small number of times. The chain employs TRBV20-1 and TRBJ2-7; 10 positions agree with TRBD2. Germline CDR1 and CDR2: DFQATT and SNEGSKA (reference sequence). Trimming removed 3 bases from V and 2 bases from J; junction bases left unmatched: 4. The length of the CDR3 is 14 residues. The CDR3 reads CSARSLAGTYEQYF. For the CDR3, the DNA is TGCAGTGCTAGGTCACTAGCGGGAACCTACGAGCAGTACTTC.

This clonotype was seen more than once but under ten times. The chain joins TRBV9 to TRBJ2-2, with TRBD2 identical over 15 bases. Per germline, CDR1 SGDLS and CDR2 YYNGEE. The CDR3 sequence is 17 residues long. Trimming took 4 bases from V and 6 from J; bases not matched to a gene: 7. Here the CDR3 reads CASSPRTSGRVAGELFF. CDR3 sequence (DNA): TGTGCCAGCAGCCCCCGGACTAGCGGGAGGGTTGCCGGGGAGCTGTTTTTT.

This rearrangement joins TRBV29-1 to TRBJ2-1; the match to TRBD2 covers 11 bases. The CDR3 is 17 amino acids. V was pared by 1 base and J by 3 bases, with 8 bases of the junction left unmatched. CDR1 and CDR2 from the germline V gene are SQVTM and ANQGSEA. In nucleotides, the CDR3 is TGCAGCGTTGAAGGGGTTAGCGGGAGGGCTATCTACAATGAGCAGTTCTTC. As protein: CSVEGVSGRAIYNEQFF.

This chain's CDR3 is CSARGGSEDTIYF. The CDR3 nucleotides are TGCAGTGCTAGAGGGGGTAGTGAGGACACCATATATTTT. The chain employs TRBV20-1 and TRBJ1-3; no reliable D call. This CDR3 is built from 13 residues. V gave up 1 base and J gave up 8 bases, with 12 bases separating them. In germline, CDR1 is DFQATT, CDR2 SNEGSKA (reference sequence).

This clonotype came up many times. CDR3 bases: TGTGCCAGCAGAAGACAGGGCTTACCAAATGAAAAACTGTTTTTT. Protein: CASRRQGLPNEKLFF. This chain connects TRBV13 to TRBJ1-4; 7 bases match TRBD1. Germline loops: CDR1 PRHDT, CDR2 FYEKMQ (reference sequence). The CDR3 runs 15 residues. Trimming removed 6 bases from V and 5 bases from J; junction bases left unmatched: 9.